Each of the 5 T cell receptor beta chains below was sequenced from the same sample in a study of blood T cell repertoires in COVID-19. Libraries were prepared by immunoSEQ multiplex PCR; TCRdb keeps only in-frame clonotypes and omits some of them. This sample yields 150,000 to 200,000 clones, of which about 85% are seen a single time; approximately 1.1% belongs to the top ten. Sequencing input: peripheral blood. These receptors were taken from a man in his sixties who had recovered from COVID-19.

V and J are TRBV12-5 and TRBJ1-1; D uncertain. CDR3 size: 13 residues. Trimming pared 6 bases from V and 6 bases from J, leaving 14 bases between. Germline loops: CDR1 LGHNT, CDR2 FRNRAP. The CDR3 DNA follows: TGTGCTAGTGGACCCATCGGTAACCCTGAAGCTTTCTTT. Its translation is CASGPIGNPEAFF.

In this sample, this clone turned up a few times. This chain links TRBV18 with TRBJ2-3, with 7 positions matching TRBD2. This CDR3 comprises 15 residues. CDR1 and CDR2 (germline): KGHSH, LQKENI. Unmatched junction bases numbered 8, after V lost 6 bases and J lost 2 bases. The CDR3 nucleotides are TGTGCCAGCTCCCCGAACAGCGGGGACACAGATACGCAGTATTTT. This codes for CASSPNSGDTDTQYF.

V and J are TRBV5-6 and TRBJ1-5; no firm D call. CDR3 length: 14 residues. V was clipped by 1 base and J by 2 bases, with 7 bases between them. From germline, CDR1 is SGHDT and CDR2 YYEEEE. CDR3 sequence: CASSLRGCNQPQHF. DNA for the CDR3: TGTGCCAGCAGCTTGCGAGGATGCAATCAGCCCCAGCATTTT.

The gene calls are TRBV5-1 and TRBJ1-4, with TRBD1 identical over 7 bases. This CDR3 has 16 residues. V gave up 2 bases and J gave up 5 bases; unmatched junction bases: 9. Germline CDR1 is SGHRS and CDR2 is YFSETQ. The CDR3 sequence is CASSFGPRQGNEKLFF. The CDR3 nucleotides are TGCGCCAGCAGCTTCGGGCCCCGACAGGGAAATGAAAAACTGTTTTTT. Based on the CDR3 plus reference TRBV5-1 and TRBJ1-4, the full variable domain is KAGVTQTPRYLIKTRGQQVTLSCSPISGHRSVSWYQQTPGQGLQFLFEYFSETQRNKGNFPGRFSGRQFSNSRSEMNVSTLELGDSALYLCASSFGPRQGNEKLFFGSGTQLSVL.

The V gene is TRBV30, the J gene TRBJ2-1; 7 positions match TRBD2. V lost 0 bases to trimming and J lost 2 bases; unmatched junction nucleotides: 4. CDR1 is GTSNPN, CDR2 SVGIG, per germline (reference sequence). This CDR3 has 15 residues. DNA of the CDR3: TGTGCCTGGAGTGTGGCCAGCGGGGCCTACAATGAGCAGTTCTTC. This translates into CAWSVASGAYNEQFF.